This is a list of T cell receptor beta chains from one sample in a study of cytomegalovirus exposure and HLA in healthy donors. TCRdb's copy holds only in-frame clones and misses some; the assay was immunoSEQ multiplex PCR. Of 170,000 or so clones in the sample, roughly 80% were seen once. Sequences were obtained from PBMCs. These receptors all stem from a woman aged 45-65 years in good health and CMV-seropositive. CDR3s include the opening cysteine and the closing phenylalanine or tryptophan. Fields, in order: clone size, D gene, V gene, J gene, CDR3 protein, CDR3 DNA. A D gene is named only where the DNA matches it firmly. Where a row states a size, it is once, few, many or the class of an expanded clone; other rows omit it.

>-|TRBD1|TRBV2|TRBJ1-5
CASSDRGRNQPQHF
TGTGCCAGCAGTGACAGGGGGCGGAATCAGCCCCAGCATTTT
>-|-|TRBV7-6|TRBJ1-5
CASSLAEGEPQHF
TGTGCCAGCAGCTTAGCGGAGGGCGAGCCCCAGCATTTT
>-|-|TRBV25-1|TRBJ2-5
CASSSLLETQYF
TGTGCCAGCAGTTCCTTACTGGAGACCCAGTACTTC
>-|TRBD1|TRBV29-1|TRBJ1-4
CSVVGVGRGSEKLFF
TGCAGCGTTGTAGGGGTAGGCAGGGGGAGTGAAAAACTGTTTTTT
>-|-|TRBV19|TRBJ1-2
CASSSPVVINGYTF
TGTGCCAGTAGTTCCCCAGTGGTTATTAATGGCTACACCTTC
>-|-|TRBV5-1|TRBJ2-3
CASSWAGDGYTQYF
TGCGCCAGCAGCTGGGCGGGCGACGGATATACGCAGTATTTT
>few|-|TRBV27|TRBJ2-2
CAASGGGASGELFF
TGTGCCGCCTCTGGAGGGGGGGCTTCCGGGGAGCTGTTTTTT
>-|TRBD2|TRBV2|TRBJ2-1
CASSEARGWGDEQFF
TGTGCCAGCAGTGAAGCGCGGGGGTGGGGCGATGAGCAGTTCTTC
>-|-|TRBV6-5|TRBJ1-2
CATRRESYGYTF
TGTGCCACCCGGAGGGAATCCTATGGCTACACCTTC
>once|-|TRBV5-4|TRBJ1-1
CASSLFVNTEAFF
TGTGCCAGCAGCTTATTCGTGAACACTGAAGCTTTCTTT
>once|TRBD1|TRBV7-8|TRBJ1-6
CASSQVESNRGSYFPYNSPLHF
TGTGCCAGCAGCCAGGTTGAAAGCAACAGGGGATCGTACTTCCCCTATAATTCACCCCTCCACTTT
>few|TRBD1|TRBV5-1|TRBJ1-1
CASSLSRQGGTEAFF
TGCGCCAGCAGCTTGAGTAGACAGGGTGGCACTGAAGCTTTCTTT
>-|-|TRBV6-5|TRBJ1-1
CASSSTGSPLRTEAFF
TGTGCCAGCAGTTCCACAGGGTCCCCCCTAAGGACTGAAGCTTTCTTT
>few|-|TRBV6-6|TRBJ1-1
CASSPTTGNGAFF
TGTGCCAGCAGCCCAACAACAGGGAATGGAGCTTTCTTT
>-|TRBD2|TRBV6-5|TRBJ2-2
CAQEAGMRTGELFF
TGTGCCCAGGAAGCGGGGATGCGCACCGGGGAGCTGTTTTTT
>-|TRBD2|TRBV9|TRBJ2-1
CASSVEPGLANEQFF
TGTGCCAGCAGCGTCGAACCGGGACTAGCAAATGAGCAGTTCTTC
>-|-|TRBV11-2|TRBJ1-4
CASRWPTNEKLFF
TGTGCCAGCCGCTGGCCAACTAATGAAAAACTGTTTTTT
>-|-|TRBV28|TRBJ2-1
CASKGEWNEQFF
TGTGCCAGCAAGGGGGAGTGGAATGAGCAGTTCTTC
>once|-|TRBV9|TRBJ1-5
CASSGAVDQPQHF
TGTGCCAGCAGCGGGGCAGTCGATCAGCCCCAGCATTTT
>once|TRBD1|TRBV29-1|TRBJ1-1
CSTTGGGNTEAFF
TGCAGCACTACAGGGGGCGGGAACACTGAAGCCTTCTTT
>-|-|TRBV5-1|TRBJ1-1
CASSLSGFPKAFF
TGCGCCAGCAGCTTATCAGGGTTCCCAAAAGCTTTCTTT
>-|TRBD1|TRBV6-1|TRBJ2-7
CASSVEQGAGEQYF
TGTGCCAGCAGTGTTGAACAGGGGGCGGGCGAGCAGTACTTC
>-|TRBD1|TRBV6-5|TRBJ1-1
CASSTRTGRYTEAFF
TGTGCCAGCAGTACCCGGACAGGGAGGTACACTGAAGCTTTCTTT
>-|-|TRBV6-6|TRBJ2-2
CASSPIRGPGELFF
TGTGCCAGCAGTCCGATCAGGGGACCCGGGGAGCTGTTTTTT
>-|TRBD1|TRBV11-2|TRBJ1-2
CASSLDYRGNYGYTF
TGTGCCAGCAGCTTAGACTACAGGGGCAACTATGGCTACACCTTC
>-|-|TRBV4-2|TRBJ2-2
CASSQDKNTGELFF
TGTGCCAGCAGCCAAGATAAAAACACCGGGGAGCTGTTTTTT
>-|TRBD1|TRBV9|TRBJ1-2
CASSEHPGTVSGYTF
TGTGCCAGCAGCGAGCACCCCGGGACAGTCTCTGGCTACACCTTC
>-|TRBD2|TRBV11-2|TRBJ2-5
CASSQRGAGETQYF
TGTGCCAGCAGCCAGCGGGGCGCCGGGGAGACCCAGTACTTC
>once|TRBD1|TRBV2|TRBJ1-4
CASTTGSGPNEKLFF
TGTGCCAGCACGACAGGGTCTGGCCCTAATGAAAAACTGTTTTTT
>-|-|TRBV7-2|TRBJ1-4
CASIDPPGELFF
TGTGCCAGCATCGACCCGCCGGGGGAACTGTTTTTT
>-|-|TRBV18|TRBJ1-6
CASSSTPAGPYNSPLHF
TGTGCCAGCTCATCAACGCCGGCGGGTCCATATAATTCACCCCTCCACTTT
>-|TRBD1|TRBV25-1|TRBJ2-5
CASREQGRVETQYF
TGTGCCAGCAGAGAACAGGGGCGGGTAGAGACCCAGTACTTC
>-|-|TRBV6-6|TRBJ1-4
CASSFPQSGSEKLFF
TGTGCCAGCAGTTTCCCCCAGAGCGGGAGTGAAAAACTGTTTTTT
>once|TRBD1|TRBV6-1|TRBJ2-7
CASSPGQGAQGEQYF
TGTGCCAGCAGCCCGGGACAGGGGGCGCAAGGCGAGCAGTACTTC
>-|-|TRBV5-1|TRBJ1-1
CASSLGGTSTSEAFF
TGCGCCAGCAGCTTGGGCGGCACATCGACGAGTGAAGCTTTCTTT
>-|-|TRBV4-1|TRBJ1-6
CASSQDGTDYNSPLHF
TGCGCCAGCAGCCAAGATGGCACAGACTATAATTCACCCCTCCACTTT
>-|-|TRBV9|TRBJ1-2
CASSSAGNYGYTF
TGTGCCAGCTCCTCTGCCGGTAACTATGGCTACACCTTC
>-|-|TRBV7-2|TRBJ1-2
CASSLVGIRDTYGYTF
TGTGCCAGCAGCTTAGTGGGCATCCGGGACACCTATGGCTACACCTTC
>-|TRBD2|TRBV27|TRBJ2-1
CASSFLAGGSSYNEQFF
TGTGCCAGCAGTTTCCTAGCGGGGGGGAGCTCCTACAATGAGCAGTTCTTC
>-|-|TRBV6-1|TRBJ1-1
CASSDYPYGQTNTEAFF
TGTGCCAGCAGTGATTATCCGTATGGACAGACAAACACTGAAGCTTTCTTT
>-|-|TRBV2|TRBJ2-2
CASFRRVNTGELFF
TGTGCCAGCTTCCGGCGGGTGAACACCGGGGAGCTGTTTTTT
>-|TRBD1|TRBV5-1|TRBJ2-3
CASSLPGQGGFAQYF
TGCGCCAGCAGCTTACCGGGACAGGGAGGGTTCGCGCAGTATTTT
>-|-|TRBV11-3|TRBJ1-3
CASSLDAPDTEGNTIYF
TGTGCCAGCAGCTTAGATGCCCCGGACACCGAAGGAAACACCATATATTTT
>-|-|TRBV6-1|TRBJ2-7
CASSDIPVSYEQYF
TGTGCCAGCAGTGATATACCGGTCTCCTACGAGCAGTACTTC
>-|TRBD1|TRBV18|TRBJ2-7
CASSPVGDSRSYEQYF
TGTGCCAGCTCACCTGTCGGGGACAGTCGATCCTACGAGCAGTACTTC
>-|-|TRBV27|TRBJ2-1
CASRDSGEQFF
TGTGCCAGCAGGGACAGCGGAGAGCAGTTCTTC